This TCR beta chain was recovered during a study of response to subunit inactivated influenza vaccine. A few counts support this clonotype. As yet, its antigen is unknown. Regarding the study as a whole: Seasonal influenza vaccination, on each occasion, was suggested by the authors to recruit few new T cells.

The CDR3 has 14 amino acids. Per germline, CDR1 MDHEN and CDR2 SYDVKM. TCRdb re-analysed the RT-PCR reads in MiXCR, keeping a single row per CDR3 protein. The sample holds 800,000 or so distinct CDR3 sequences, over 20% seen once. This TCR came from a middle-aged man who received an inactivated influenza vaccine. The chain carries TRBV28 and TRBJ2-1; 12 bases line up with TRBD2. The source was PBMCs from blood, collected roughly 5 days after vaccination. The chain's CDR3 is CATTLAGGNNEQFF. CDR3 in DNA: TGTGCGACCACCCTAGCGGGGGGGAACAATGAGCAGTTCTTC.